What follows describes a single T cell receptor beta chain. Its antigen is still unknown. No patient had received any treatment before thyroid surgery. These data originate in a study of metastatic and nonmetastatic thyroid tumors. For the study at large: Malignant and benign thyroid patients had repertoires compared in peripheral blood and tumor or nodule tissue.

From the PCR reads, TCRdb re-called clones with MiXCR. The sample yields about 38,000 clones, roughly 50% seen once. Study-wide findings and caveats: Significantly higher TCR beta diversity was reportedly seen in malignant thyroid tumors than benign nodules, in blood and tumor.

The TCR sequence derives from a male donor with papillary thyroid cancer or a benign thyroid nodule (not recorded which). Some clones in this sample may be carry-over from other donors' samples. What was sequenced was tumor tissue.

The CDR3 nucleotides read TGCAGTGCTAGAGATCTTCTTTCTGGAGGGCTGCATCGGACTGAAGCTTTCTTT. Its protein product is CSARDLLSGGLHRTEAFF. J is TRBJ1-1 and V is TRBV20-1; D unresolved. Per the germline V gene, CDR1 is DFQATT and CDR2 is SNEGSKA (reference sequence). The V end was cut by 0 bases, the J end by 5 bases, with 25 bases between. This CDR3 comprises 18 residues.